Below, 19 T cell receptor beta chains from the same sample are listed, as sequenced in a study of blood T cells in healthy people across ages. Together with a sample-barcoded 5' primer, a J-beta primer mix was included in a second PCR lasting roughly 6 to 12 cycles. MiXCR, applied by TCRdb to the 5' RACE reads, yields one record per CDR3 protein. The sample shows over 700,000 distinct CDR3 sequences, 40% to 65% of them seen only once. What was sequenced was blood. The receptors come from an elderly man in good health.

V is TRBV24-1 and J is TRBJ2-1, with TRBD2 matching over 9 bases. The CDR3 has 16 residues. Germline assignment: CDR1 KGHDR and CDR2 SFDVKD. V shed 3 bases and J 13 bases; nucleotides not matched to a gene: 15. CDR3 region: CATSDPPTSGQETQFF. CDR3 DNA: TGTGCCACCAGTGATCCTCCGACTAGCGGACAAGAGACCCAGTTCTTC.

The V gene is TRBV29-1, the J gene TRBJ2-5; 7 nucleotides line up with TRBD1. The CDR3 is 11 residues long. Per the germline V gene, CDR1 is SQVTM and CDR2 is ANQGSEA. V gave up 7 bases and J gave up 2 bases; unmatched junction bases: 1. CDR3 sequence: CSGGQQETQYF. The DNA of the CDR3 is TGCAGCGGGGGACAGCAAGAGACCCAGTACTTC.

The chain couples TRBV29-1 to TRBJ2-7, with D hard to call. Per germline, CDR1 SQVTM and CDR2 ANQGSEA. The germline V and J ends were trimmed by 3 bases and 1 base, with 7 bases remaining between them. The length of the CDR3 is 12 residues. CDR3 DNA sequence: TGCAGCGTTGAGGAGTTTTCCTACGAGCAGTACTTC. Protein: CSVEEFSYEQYF.

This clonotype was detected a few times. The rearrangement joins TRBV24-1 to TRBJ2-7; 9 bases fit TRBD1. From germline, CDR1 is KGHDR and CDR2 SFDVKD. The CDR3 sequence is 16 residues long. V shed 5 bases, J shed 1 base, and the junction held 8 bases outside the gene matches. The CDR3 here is CATSGITGTGSYEQYF. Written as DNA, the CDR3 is TGTGCCACCAGTGGTATCACCGGGACAGGGTCCTACGAGCAGTACTTC.

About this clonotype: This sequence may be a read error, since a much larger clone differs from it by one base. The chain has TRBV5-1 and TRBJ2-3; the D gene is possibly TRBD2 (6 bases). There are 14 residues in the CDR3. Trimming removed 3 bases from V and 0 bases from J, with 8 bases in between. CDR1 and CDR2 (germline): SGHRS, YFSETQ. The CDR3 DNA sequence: TGCGCCAGCAGCTGGGGGGACAGCACAGATACGCAGTATTTT. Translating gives CASSWGDSTDTQYF.

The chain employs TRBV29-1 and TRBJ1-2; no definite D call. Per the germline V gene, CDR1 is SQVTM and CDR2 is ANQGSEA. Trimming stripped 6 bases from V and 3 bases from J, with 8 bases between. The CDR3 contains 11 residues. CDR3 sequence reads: CSVSRDYGYTF. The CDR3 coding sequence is TGCAGCGTGTCCCGGGACTATGGCTACACCTTC.

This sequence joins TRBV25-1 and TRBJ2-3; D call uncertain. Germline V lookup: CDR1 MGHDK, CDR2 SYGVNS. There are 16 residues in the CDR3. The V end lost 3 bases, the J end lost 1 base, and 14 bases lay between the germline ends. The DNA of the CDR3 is TGTGCCAGCAGTGAGCCCTCTTTGTGGGGCACAGATACGCAGTATTTT. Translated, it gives CASSEPSLWGTDTQYF.

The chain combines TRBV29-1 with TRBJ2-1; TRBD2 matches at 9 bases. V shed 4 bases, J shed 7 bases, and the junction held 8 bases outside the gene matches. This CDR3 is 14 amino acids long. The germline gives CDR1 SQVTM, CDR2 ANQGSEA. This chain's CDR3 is CSVVRREGGNEQFF. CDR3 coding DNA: TGCAGCGTTGTGAGGCGGGAGGGTGGGAATGAGCAGTTCTTC.

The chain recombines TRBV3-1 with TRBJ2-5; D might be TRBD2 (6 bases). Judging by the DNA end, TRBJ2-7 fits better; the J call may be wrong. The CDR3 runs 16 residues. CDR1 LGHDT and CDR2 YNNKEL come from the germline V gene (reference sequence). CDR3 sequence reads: CASSQDYGAGYYEQYF. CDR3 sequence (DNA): TGTGCCAGCAGCCAAGATTACGGGGCGGGATACTACGAGCAGTACTTC.

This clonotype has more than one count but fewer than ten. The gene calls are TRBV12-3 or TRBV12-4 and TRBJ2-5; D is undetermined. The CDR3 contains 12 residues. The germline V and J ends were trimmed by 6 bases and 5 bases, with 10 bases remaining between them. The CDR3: CASSIIGETQYF. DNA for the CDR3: TGTGCCAGCAGCATCATTGGGGAGACCCAGTACTTC.

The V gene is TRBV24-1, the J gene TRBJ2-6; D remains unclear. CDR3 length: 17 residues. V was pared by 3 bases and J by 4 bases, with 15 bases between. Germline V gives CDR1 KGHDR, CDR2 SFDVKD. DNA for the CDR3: TGTGCCACCAGTGATAGGGCAGCCCCAGAGGGGGCCAACGTCCTGACTTTC. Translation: CATSDRAAPEGANVLTF.

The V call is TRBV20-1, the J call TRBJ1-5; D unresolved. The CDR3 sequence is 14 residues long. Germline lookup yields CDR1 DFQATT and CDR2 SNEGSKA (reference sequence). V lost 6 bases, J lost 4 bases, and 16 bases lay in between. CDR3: CSARMVGRNQPQHF. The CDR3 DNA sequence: TGCAGTGCCAGAATGGTAGGGCGGAATCAGCCCCAGCATTTT.

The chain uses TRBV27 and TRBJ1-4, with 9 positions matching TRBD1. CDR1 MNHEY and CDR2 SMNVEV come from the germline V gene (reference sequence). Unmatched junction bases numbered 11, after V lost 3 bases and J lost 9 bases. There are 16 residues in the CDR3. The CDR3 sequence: CASSFSNDRGNKKLFF. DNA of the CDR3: TGTGCCAGCAGTTTCTCCAATGACAGGGGGAACAAAAAACTGTTTTTT.

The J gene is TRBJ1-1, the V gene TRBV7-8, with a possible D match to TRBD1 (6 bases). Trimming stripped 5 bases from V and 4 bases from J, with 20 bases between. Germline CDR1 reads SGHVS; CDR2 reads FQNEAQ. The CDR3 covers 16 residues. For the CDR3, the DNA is TGTGCCAGCAGCCCTGGGGGCGACAGGTTATTCACTGAAGCTTTCTTT. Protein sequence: CASSPGGDRLFTEAFF.

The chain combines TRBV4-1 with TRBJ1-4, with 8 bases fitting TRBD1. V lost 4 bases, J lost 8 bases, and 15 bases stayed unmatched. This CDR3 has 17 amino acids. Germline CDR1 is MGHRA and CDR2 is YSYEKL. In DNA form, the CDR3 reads TGCGCCAGCAGCCCTCGGACAGGGAGTTTGTCTACGGAAAAACTGTTTTTT. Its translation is CASSPRTGSLSTEKLFF.

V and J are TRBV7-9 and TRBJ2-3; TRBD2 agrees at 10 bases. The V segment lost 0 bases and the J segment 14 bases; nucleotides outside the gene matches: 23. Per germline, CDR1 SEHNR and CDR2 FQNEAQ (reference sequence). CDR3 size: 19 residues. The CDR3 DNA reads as TGTGCCAGCAGCTTAGCTCCCGCTCGGCTAGCGGGGGTGGGCAGATACGCGTATTTT. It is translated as CASSLAPARLAGVGRYAYF. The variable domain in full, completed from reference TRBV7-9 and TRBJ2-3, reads DTGVSQNPRHKITKRGQNVTFRCDPISEHNRLYWYRQTLGQGPEFLTYFQNEAQLEKSRLLSDRFSAERPKGSFSTLEIQRTEQGDSAMYLCASSLAPARLAGVGRYAYFGPGTRLTVL.

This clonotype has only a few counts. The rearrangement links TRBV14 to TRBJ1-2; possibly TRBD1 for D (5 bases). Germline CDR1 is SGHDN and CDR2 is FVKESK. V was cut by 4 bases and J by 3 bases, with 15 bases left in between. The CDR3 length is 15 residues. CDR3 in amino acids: CASSPLDSNYYGYTF. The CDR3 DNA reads TGTGCCAGCAGCCCCCTCGACAGCAATTACTATGGCTACACCTTC.

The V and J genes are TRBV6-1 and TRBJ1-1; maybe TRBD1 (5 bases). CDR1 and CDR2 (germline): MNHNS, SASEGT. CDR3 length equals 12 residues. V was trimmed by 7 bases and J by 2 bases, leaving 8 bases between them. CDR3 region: CASKTANTEAFF. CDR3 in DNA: TGTGCCAGCAAGACAGCAAACACTGAAGCTTTCTTT.

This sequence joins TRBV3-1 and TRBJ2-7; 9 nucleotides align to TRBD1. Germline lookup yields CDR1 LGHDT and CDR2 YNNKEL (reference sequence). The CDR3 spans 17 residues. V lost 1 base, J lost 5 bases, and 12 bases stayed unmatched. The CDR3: CASSQGVGQGVRNEQYF. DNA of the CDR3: TGTGCCAGCAGCCAAGGCGTGGGACAGGGTGTGAGAAACGAGCAGTACTTC.